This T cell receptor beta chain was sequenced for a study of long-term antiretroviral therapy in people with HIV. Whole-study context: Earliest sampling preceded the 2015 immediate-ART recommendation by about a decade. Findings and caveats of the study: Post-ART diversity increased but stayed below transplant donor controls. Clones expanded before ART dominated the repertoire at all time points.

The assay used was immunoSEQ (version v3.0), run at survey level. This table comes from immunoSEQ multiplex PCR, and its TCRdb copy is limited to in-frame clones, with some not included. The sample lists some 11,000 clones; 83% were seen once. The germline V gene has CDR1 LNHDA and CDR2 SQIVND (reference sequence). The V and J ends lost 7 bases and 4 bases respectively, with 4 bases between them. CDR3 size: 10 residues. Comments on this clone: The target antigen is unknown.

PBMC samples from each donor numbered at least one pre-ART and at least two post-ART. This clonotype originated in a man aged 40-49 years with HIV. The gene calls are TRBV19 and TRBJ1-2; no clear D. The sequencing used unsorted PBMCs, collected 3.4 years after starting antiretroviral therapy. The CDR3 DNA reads TGTGCCAGTATCCCCTATGGCTACACCTTC. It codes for CASIPYGYTF.